This passage covers 28 T cell receptor beta chains from one sample sequenced in a study of cytomegalovirus exposure and HLA in healthy donors. Both 60 Vbeta primers and 13 Jbeta primers went into the PCR. Libraries were prepared by immunoSEQ multiplex PCR; TCRdb keeps only in-frame clonotypes and omits some of them. The data contain under 200,000 clones, roughly 80% of them seen just once; the ten biggest clones take up roughly 2%. Material for sequencing was PBMCs. The receptor set was obtained from a man aged 50 to 59 in good health and CMV-seropositive.

In DNA form, the CDR3 reads TGTGCCAGCAGTGTCGATAGTTACAACACTGAAGCTTTCTTT. Amino acids: CASSVDSYNTEAFF. The chain combines TRBV2 with TRBJ1-1; D gene ambiguous. The CDR3 consists of 14 residues. Per germline, CDR1 SNHLY and CDR2 FYNNEI. V dropped 4 bases and J dropped 2 bases, with 11 bases sitting between them.

The V gene is TRBV4-2, the J gene TRBJ1-1; D might be TRBD1 (5 bases). The CDR3 sequence is 14 residues long. Germline lookup yields CDR1 LGHNA and CDR2 YNFKEQ. The ends were cut back, 0 bases at V and 4 bases at J, with 9 bases in the middle. In nucleotides, the CDR3 is TGTGCCAGCAGCCAAGATTCCGGGGGCACTGAAGCTTTCTTT. This codes for CASSQDSGGTEAFF.

This clone appeared once. The rearrangement links TRBV9 to TRBJ2-7, with 9 bases fitting TRBD2. Germline V lookup: CDR1 SGDLS, CDR2 YYNGEE. This CDR3 region has 14 residues. The junction had 3 bases not matched to a gene; V was cut back by 4 bases and J by 1 base. The CDR3 region is CASSTGLASYEQYF. CDR3 sequence (DNA): TGTGCCAGCAGCACCGGACTAGCGTCCTACGAGCAGTACTTC.

This sequence joins TRBV6-5 and TRBJ2-7; tentative D call: TRBD2 (6 bases). Germline assignment: CDR1 MNHEY and CDR2 SVGAGI. The CDR3 length is 14 residues. Trimming cost V 6 bases and J 3 bases, with 15 bases left between them. CDR3 protein: CASSSGLLNYEQYF. The CDR3 nucleotides are TGTGCCAGCAGCTCGGGACTCCTGAACTACGAGCAGTACTTC.

This rearrangement joins TRBV6-5 to TRBJ2-7; 11 bases are shared with TRBD2. Germline V gene lookup returns CDR1 MNHEY and CDR2 SVGAGI. There are 15 residues in the CDR3. V lost 6 bases, J lost 6 bases, and 10 bases stayed unmatched. The CDR3 DNA reads as TGTGCCAGCAGGTATCTACTAGCGGGGGAGGGCGAGCAGTACTTC. Its protein product is CASRYLLAGEGEQYF.

The chain uses TRBV11-2 and TRBJ1-1; 8 nucleotides line up with TRBD1. The CDR3 consists of 15 residues. V shed 0 bases and J 11 bases; nucleotides not matched to a gene: 11. The germline V gene encodes CDR1 SGHAT and CDR2 FQNNGV. The CDR3 DNA is TGTGCCAGCAGCTTAGAGCCTGGGACAGGTGCATCGGCTTTCTTT. Translation gives CASSLEPGTGASAFF.

This clone turned up a few times. The chain joins TRBV21-1 to TRBJ2-3; the listed D gene, TRBD1, was not tested against the DNA. TRBV21-1 is deemed a pseudogene. The CDR3 contains 17 residues. The DNA for the CDR3 is TGTGCCAGCAGCAAAACGGTCGACAGCTACTCCACAGATACGCAGTATTTT. It translates to CASSKTVDSYSTDTQYF.

CDR3 DNA: TGTGCCTGGAGCCGGGACAGGGGGCCGGGGGGCAATCAGCCCCAGCATTTT. Protein product: CAWSRDRGPGGNQPQHF. J is TRBJ1-5 and V is TRBV30; 12 nucleotides agree with TRBD1. This CDR3 has 17 residues. V shed 3 bases and J 2 bases; nucleotides not matched to a gene: 8. CDR1 and CDR2 (germline): GTSNPN, SVGIG (reference sequence).

The rearrangement uses TRBV9 and TRBJ2-5; TRBD2 matches 11 bases. Germline V CDR1 and CDR2: SGDLS, YYNGEE. V lost 4 bases to trimming and J lost 5 bases; unmatched junction nucleotides: 10. The CDR3 length is 16 residues. CDR3 sequence (DNA): TGTGCCAGCAGCCCTAGCGGGGGGTCAGAATGGGAGACCCAGTACTTC. It codes for CASSPSGGSEWETQYF.

V gene TRBV9 combines with J gene TRBJ1-2; 8 bases align to TRBD1. Germline CDR1 is SGDLS and CDR2 is YYNGEE. This CDR3 contains 16 residues. J was trimmed by 2 bases and V by 1 base; bases with no gene match: 7. The CDR3 DNA is TGTGCCAGCAGCGTACGACAGGGGCCGGGAAACTATGGCTACACCTTC. It yields the protein CASSVRQGPGNYGYTF.

The chain combines TRBV5-5 with TRBJ2-3, with 8 bases matching TRBD1. The germline V gene has CDR1 SGHKS and CDR2 YYEKEE (reference sequence). The V gene end was trimmed by 4 bases and the J gene end by 3 bases; junction bases not matched to a gene: 7. The CDR3 length is 15 residues. In nucleotides, the CDR3 is TGTGCCAGCAGCCCCGGGACAGGTGCTACAGATACGCAGTATTTT. Amino acid sequence: CASSPGTGATDTQYF.

This chain uses TRBV4-1 with TRBJ1-1; weak D call: TRBD1 (5 bases). Germline loops: CDR1 MGHRA, CDR2 YSYEKL. This CDR3 is 16 amino acids long. Trimming removed 4 bases from V and 3 bases from J, with 18 bases in between. The CDR3 sequence is CASSPTDMIWDTEAFF. Written as DNA, the CDR3 is TGCGCCAGCAGCCCGACAGATATGATCTGGGACACTGAAGCTTTCTTT.

This chain joins TRBV5-1 and TRBJ1-2; D is possibly TRBD1 (6 bases). The CDR3 spans 15 residues. The germline V gene has CDR1 SGHRS and CDR2 YFSETQ. With 4 bases removed from V and 5 bases from J, the gap between germline ends came to 18 bases. CDR3 sequence: CASSPTGHGGYGYTF. In nucleotides, the CDR3 is TGCGCCAGCAGCCCCACGGGACACGGAGGTTATGGCTACACCTTC.

There are a few counts of this clone. CDR3 nucleotides: TGTGCCAGCAGCTTAGCGGCTAGCGGGGGTTACGAGCAGTACTTC. This sequence encodes CASSLAASGGYEQYF. The V gene is TRBV7-8, the J gene TRBJ2-7; 10 bases are a match to TRBD2. The CDR3 totals 15 residues. J was trimmed by 4 bases and V by 0 bases; bases with no gene match: 3. CDR1 and CDR2 from the germline V gene are SGHVS and FQNEAQ.

This chain links TRBV4-1 with TRBJ2-7, with 9 bases matching TRBD1. V trimming: 1 base; J trimming: 3 bases; junction bases outside the gene matches: 7. Germline CDR1 MGHRA, CDR2 YSYEKL. The CDR3 sequence is 16 residues long. CDR3 amino acids: CASSQGATGGIYEQYF. The CDR3 DNA follows: TGCGCCAGCAGCCAAGGGGCGACAGGGGGAATCTACGAGCAGTACTTC.

V gene TRBV12-5 combines with J gene TRBJ2-4, with 7 nucleotides matching TRBD1. CDR1 is LGHNT and CDR2 is FRNRAP in the germline V gene. The CDR3 loop spans 13 amino acids. V shed 6 bases, J shed 8 bases, and the junction held 7 bases outside the gene matches. CDR3: CASGTGLRYIQYF. CDR3 sequence (DNA): TGTGCTAGTGGGACAGGGCTAAGGTACATTCAGTACTTC.

This clone was detected once. The V and J genes are TRBV7-9 and TRBJ2-5; unclear D gene. The CDR3 runs to 12 residues. The germline V gene has CDR1 SEHNR and CDR2 FQNEAQ (reference sequence). V was trimmed by 5 bases and J by 5 bases, leaving 9 bases between them. CDR3 sequence (DNA): TGTGCCAGCAGCCCTACCGGGGAGACCCAGTACTTC. Its translation: CASSPTGETQYF.

This clone was seen only a few times. V is TRBV6-4 and J is TRBJ1-5; 7 bases match TRBD1. Germline V lookup: CDR1 MRHNA, CDR2 SNTAGT. This CDR3 has 13 residues. Trimming at V came to 4 bases and at J to 5 bases, leaving 2 bases not matched to a gene. The CDR3 protein is CASSGDSHQPQHF. The CDR3 nucleotides are TGTGCCAGCAGTGGGGACAGTCATCAGCCCCAGCATTTT.

This chain's CDR3 is CASSFGGNTEAFF. The DNA of the CDR3 is TGCGCCAGCAGCTTCGGGGGGAACACTGAAGCTTTCTTT. The chain couples TRBV5-1 to TRBJ1-1; tentative D call: TRBD1 (5 bases). Germline V gene data show CDR1 as SGHRS and CDR2 as YFSETQ. This CDR3 has 13 amino acids. V was cut by 2 bases and J by 1 base, with 6 bases left in between.

The sample holds a few counts of this clone. The sample contains more than one DNA sequence encoding this CDR3. The chain employs TRBV5-1 and TRBJ2-7; 10 positions match TRBD1. V lost 0 bases to trimming and J lost 5 bases; unmatched junction nucleotides: 2. The CDR3 has 14 residues. From germline, CDR1 is SGHRS and CDR2 YFSETQ. This CDR3 is CASSLGQGADEQYF. As DNA, the CDR3 is TGCGCCAGCAGCTTGGGACAGGGGGCTGACGAGCAGTACTTC.

The chain recombines TRBV7-2 with TRBJ2-5, with 11 nucleotides matching TRBD2. CDR1 and CDR2 from the germline V gene are SGHTA and FQGNSA. There are 15 residues in the CDR3. Germline trimming cut 4 bases from V and 5 bases from J; bases unmatched to any gene: 6. CDR3: CASSYSGGASETQYF. The DNA for the CDR3 is TGTGCCAGCAGCTATAGCGGGGGGGCTAGTGAGACCCAGTACTTC. Looking up the rest from reference TRBV7-2 and TRBJ2-5 gives the full variable domain: GAGVSQSPSNKVTEKGKDVELRCDPISGHTALYWYRQSLGQGLEFLIYFQGNSAPDKSGLPSDRFSAERTGGSVSTLTIQRTQQEDSAVYLCASSYSGGASETQYFGPGTRLLVL.

This chain joins TRBV4-1 and TRBJ1-2; D gene uncertain. The CDR3 covers 12 residues. Per germline, CDR1 MGHRA and CDR2 YSYEKL. Trimming removed 0 bases from V and 6 bases from J, with 5 bases in between. CDR3 sequence reads: CASSQDSHGYTF. CDR3 DNA: TGCGCCAGCAGCCAAGATAGTCATGGCTACACCTTC.

The sample holds a few counts of this clone. This sequence joins TRBV5-4 and TRBJ2-1; D might be TRBD1 (6 bases). The V gene's germline CDR1 is SGHNT and CDR2 YYREEE (reference sequence). CDR3 length: 14 residues. V was cut by 0 bases and J by 3 bases, with 7 bases left in between. The CDR3: CASSLETGYNEQFF. CDR3 DNA sequence: TGTGCCAGCAGCTTGGAGACAGGCTACAATGAGCAGTTCTTC.

The chain combines TRBV21-1 with TRBJ2-2; the table calls TRBD1, which could not be checked here. TRBV21-1 is labeled a pseudogene. This CDR3 is 18 amino acids long. The CDR3 is CASSKAPGQQANTGELFF. CDR3 nucleotide sequence: TGTGCCAGCAGCAAAGCCCCAGGACAGCAAGCGAACACCGGGGAGCTGTTTTTT.

V gene TRBV5-6 combines with J gene TRBJ1-5, with unresolved D. Trimming removed 4 bases at V and 5 bases at J, with 16 bases between. Germline CDR1 reads SGHDT; CDR2 reads YYEEEE. This CDR3 spans 15 amino acids. In nucleotides, the CDR3 is TGTGCCAGCAGCCCCGGGAGGGAAGATGATCAGCCCCAGCATTTT. This sequence encodes CASSPGREDDQPQHF.

J is TRBJ1-2 and V is TRBV19, with TRBD1 matching 7 bases. Germline lookup yields CDR1 LNHDA and CDR2 SQIVND (reference sequence). This CDR3 spans 18 amino acids. Unmatched junction bases numbered 17, after V lost 7 bases and J lost 0 bases. This CDR3 reads CASTQVRQGTRSNYGYTF. For the CDR3, the DNA is TGTGCCAGTACCCAGGTGAGACAGGGCACACGCTCTAACTATGGCTACACCTTC.

This chain links TRBV6-6 with TRBJ2-7; perhaps TRBD1 as D (5 bases). This CDR3 has 12 residues. Germline-derived CDR1 and CDR2 are MNHNY and SVGAGI (reference sequence). Trimming pared 7 bases from V and 5 bases from J, leaving 12 bases between. Here the CDR3 DNA reads TGTGCCAGCACCGGCAGGGCCCACGAGCAGTACTTC. Its protein is CASTGRAHEQYF.

To note about this clone: This sample also contains other DNA sequences that code for the same CDR3. The rearrangement uses TRBV4-1 and TRBJ2-7, with D uncertain. Germline-derived CDR1 and CDR2 are MGHRA and YSYEKL. V lost 1 base, J lost 3 bases, and 7 bases lay in between. The CDR3 runs to 13 residues. CDR3 nucleotides: TGCGCCAGCAGCCAAGGTCAGAACTACGAGCAGTACTTC. It is translated as CASSQGQNYEQYF.